This T cell receptor (beta chain) comes out of a study of blood T cell repertoires in COVID-19. The overall study: Both acute and convalescent COVID-19 samples were obtained from the United States, Italy and Spain.

Cohort allocation depended upon clinical history that participants reported. Donors in Cohort 3 counted as recovered after two negative PCRs, clearance, or symptom resolution. Method: immunoSEQ multiplex PCR; TCRdb's copy keeps in-frame clones and lacks some. The sample records about 310,000 clones, about 91% being singletons. The V gene lost 0 bases and the J gene lost 2 bases, with 16 bases spanning the gap. The CDR3 runs 17 residues. Germline V gene data show CDR1 as MNHEY and CDR2 as SMNVEV (reference sequence). The receptor was derived from a middle-aged woman who had recovered from COVID-19. The sample comprised PBMCs or T cells enriched from blood (not recorded which). The chain joins TRBV27 to TRBJ1-1, with D perhaps matching TRBD1 (5 bases). CDR3 sequence (DNA): TGTGCCAGCAGTTTATCCCCGGAAACAAGGGGAAACACTGAAGCTTTCTTT. This encodes CASSLSPETRGNTEAFF.